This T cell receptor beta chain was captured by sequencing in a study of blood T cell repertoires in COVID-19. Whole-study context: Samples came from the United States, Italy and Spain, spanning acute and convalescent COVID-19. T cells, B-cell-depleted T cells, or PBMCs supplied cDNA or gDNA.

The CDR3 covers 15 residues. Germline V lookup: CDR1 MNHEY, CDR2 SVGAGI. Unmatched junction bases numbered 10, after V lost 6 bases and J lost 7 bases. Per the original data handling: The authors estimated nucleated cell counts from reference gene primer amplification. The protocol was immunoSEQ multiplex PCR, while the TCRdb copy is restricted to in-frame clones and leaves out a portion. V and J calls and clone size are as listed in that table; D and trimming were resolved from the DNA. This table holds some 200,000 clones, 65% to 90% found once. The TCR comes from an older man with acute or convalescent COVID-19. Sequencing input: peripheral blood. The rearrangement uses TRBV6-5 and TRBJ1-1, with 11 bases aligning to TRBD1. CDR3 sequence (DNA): TGTGCCAGCAGAACCGGACAGGGGGCGCGGGGTGAAGCTTTCTTT. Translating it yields CASRTGQGARGEAFF.